These 20 T cell receptor beta chains were all obtained from the same sample, sequenced in a study of blood T cell repertoires in COVID-19. TCRdb keeps only in-frame clones here, not all; method: immunoSEQ multiplex PCR. The table shows roughly 140,000 clones, with 75% to 90% occurring only once. Sequenced sample: peripheral blood. These receptors were collected from a woman aged 55-70 years with active COVID-19.

A few counts support this clone. V gene TRBV28 combines with J gene TRBJ2-7; 8 positions agree with TRBD2. CDR1 MDHEN and CDR2 SYDVKM come from the germline V gene. The CDR3 is 14 residues long. V was clipped by 3 bases and J by 3 bases; unmatched bases: 4. The CDR3 sequence is CASSFAGTSYEQYF. For the CDR3, the DNA is TGTGCCAGCAGTTTCGCCGGGACTAGCTACGAGCAGTACTTC.

CDR3 amino acids: CASSSYRYNSPLHF. CDR3 in DNA: TGTGCCAGCAGCTCTTACAGATACAATTCACCCCTCCACTTT. The chain combines TRBV7-9 with TRBJ1-6, with D hard to call. The CDR3 extends over 14 amino acids. CDR1 is SEHNR, CDR2 FQNEAQ, per germline (reference sequence). V was pared by 4 bases and J by 7 bases, with 11 bases between.

The V call is TRBV9, the J call TRBJ2-2, with 7 bases lining up with TRBD2. Looked up from germline, CDR1 is SGDLS and CDR2 is YYNGEE. With 4 bases clipped from V and 6 bases from J, the junction kept 3 bases outside the gene matches. The CDR3 contains 13 residues. CDR3 nucleotide sequence: TGTGCCAGCAGCTCTAGCGGAGCCGGGGAGCTGTTTTTT. Residues: CASSSSGAGELFF.

The chain carries TRBV4-1 and TRBJ2-3; D is possibly TRBD2 (6 bases). Trimming removed 0 bases at V and 6 bases at J, with 13 bases between. CDR3 length: 15 residues. Per the germline V gene, CDR1 is MGHRA and CDR2 is YSYEKL. CDR3 coding DNA: TGCGCCAGCAGCCAAGATTGGAGGGACCTTGATACGCAGTATTTT. Translation gives CASSQDWRDLDTQYF.

The V and J genes are TRBV4-1 and TRBJ2-7; D gene ambiguous. Trimming shortened V by 0 bases and J by 8 bases, and 17 bases separated the two germline ends. The germline V gene has CDR1 MGHRA and CDR2 YSYEKL. The CDR3 is 15 residues long. CDR3: CASSQDNYTPKQQYF. The CDR3 DNA reads TGCGCCAGCAGCCAAGATAACTATACCCCTAAGCAGCAGTACTTC.

This rearrangement joins TRBV27 to TRBJ2-1; 9 bases are a match to TRBD2. The CDR3 covers 16 residues. From germline, CDR1 is MNHEY and CDR2 SMNVEV (reference sequence). V shed 0 bases and J 5 bases; nucleotides not matched to a gene: 5. CDR3 coding DNA: TGTGCCAGCAGTTTATCGTACGCGGGAGGGCACAATGAGCAGTTCTTC. It translates to CASSLSYAGGHNEQFF.

This chain links TRBV4-1 with TRBJ2-1, with 12 bases fitting TRBD1. This CDR3 is 16 amino acids long. The V gene end was trimmed by 0 bases and the J gene end by 9 bases; junction bases not matched to a gene: 6. Germline CDR1 is MGHRA and CDR2 is YSYEKL. CDR3 region: CASSQDGGTGGLEQFF. CDR3 nucleotide sequence: TGCGCCAGCAGCCAAGATGGCGGGACAGGGGGCCTTGAGCAGTTCTTC.

The V and J genes are TRBV4-1 and TRBJ2-3, with D perhaps TRBD2 (6 bases). The CDR3 spans 16 residues. CDR1 MGHRA and CDR2 YSYEKL come from the germline V gene. Trimming took 1 base from V and 3 from J, leaving 14 bases between them. Here the CDR3 DNA reads TGCGCCAGCAGCCAAGGGGACGGGAGAAGGACAGATACGCAGTATTTT. This encodes CASSQGDGRRTDTQYF.

The rearrangement links TRBV5-4 to TRBJ2-3; 7 bases line up with TRBD2. The CDR3 runs to 16 residues. Germline V gives CDR1 SGHNT, CDR2 YYREEE (reference sequence). The junction had 6 bases not matched to a gene; V was cut back by 2 bases and J by 0 bases. The CDR3 DNA reads as TGTGCCAGCAGCTTTCGTCTAGCGGAGAGCACAGATACGCAGTATTTT. Translated, it gives CASSFRLAESTDTQYF.

The rearrangement links TRBV5-4 to TRBJ2-7; 10 nucleotides match TRBD1. Germline CDR1 and CDR2: SGHNT and YYREEE (reference sequence). J was trimmed by 4 bases and V by 4 bases; bases with no gene match: 8. The CDR3 sequence is 15 residues long. This CDR3 reads CASSPGSGQGYEQYF. CDR3 nucleotides: TGTGCCAGCAGCCCCGGGTCGGGACAGGGGTACGAGCAGTACTTC. The full variable domain, completed using reference TRBV5-4 and TRBJ2-7, is ETGVTQSPTHLIKTRGQQVTLRCSSQSGHNTVSWYQQALGQGPQFIFQYYREEENGRGNFPPRFSGLQFPNYSSELNVNALELDDSALYLCASSPGSGQGYEQYFGPGTRLTVT.

This chain uses TRBV7-9 with TRBJ2-7, with a tentative D call TRBD1 (5 bases). This CDR3 is built from 13 residues. V was shortened by 2 bases and J by 4 bases, with 9 bases between the two germline ends. The germline CDR1 and CDR2 sequences are SEHNR and FQNEAQ (reference sequence). The CDR3 DNA follows: TGTGCCAGCAGCTTACAGACAGCTTACGAGCAGTACTTC. Translation gives CASSLQTAYEQYF. Combining the CDR3 with reference TRBV7-9 and TRBJ2-7 gives the whole variable domain DTGVSQNPRHKITKRGQNVTFRCDPISEHNRLYWYRQTLGQGPEFLTYFQNEAQLEKSRLLSDRFSAERPKGSFSTLEIQRTEQGDSAMYLCASSLQTAYEQYFGPGTRLTVT.

The gene calls are TRBV5-1 and TRBJ2-5; D unresolved. Germline-derived CDR1 and CDR2 are SGHRS and YFSETQ. The CDR3 runs 12 residues. Between the trimmed V and J ends, which lost 4 bases and 2 bases, there was a span of 6 bases. The CDR3 bases are TGCGCCAGCAGCCCCGGGCAAGAGACCCAGTACTTC. It specifies CASSPGQETQYF.

CDR3: CASSPRTGGSYEQYF. The CDR3, as DNA: TGTGCCAGCTCACCCCGGACAGGGGGATCCTACGAGCAGTACTTC. The chain joins TRBV18 to TRBJ2-7; 10 positions agree with TRBD1. The J segment lost 1 base and the V segment lost 3 bases, leaving 3 bases of the junction unmatched. The CDR3 has 15 residues. CDR1 and CDR2 (germline): KGHSH, LQKENI.

The V and J genes are TRBV12-3 or TRBV12-4 and TRBJ2-2; no clear D gene. The V and J ends lost 3 bases and 8 bases respectively, with 4 bases between them. The CDR3 loop spans 11 amino acids. CDR3 loop: CASSFRGELFF. The CDR3 DNA sequence: TGTGCCAGCAGTTTCCGGGGGGAGCTGTTTTTT.

The rearrangement links TRBV4-1 to TRBJ2-3, with 8 bases fitting TRBD1. This CDR3 region has 16 residues. Germline loops: CDR1 MGHRA, CDR2 YSYEKL. Trimming cost V 5 bases and J 0 bases; bases outside gene matches: 7. This CDR3 reads CASSGGGTGSTDTQYF. CDR3 in DNA: TGCGCCAGCAGCGGCGGCGGGACAGGAAGCACAGATACGCAGTATTTT.

The chain recombines TRBV5-1 with TRBJ2-5; TRBD2 agrees at 8 bases. CDR1 SGHRS and CDR2 YFSETQ come from the germline V gene. The length of the CDR3 is 15 residues. V was pared by 4 bases and J by 6 bases, with 11 bases of the junction left unmatched. This CDR3 reads CASSPIAGRVKTQYF. DNA of the CDR3: TGCGCCAGCAGCCCTATAGCGGGAAGGGTAAAGACCCAGTACTTC. Variable domain in full (rest from reference TRBV5-1 and TRBJ2-5): KAGVTQTPRYLIKTRGQQVTLSCSPISGHRSVSWYQQTPGQGLQFLFEYFSETQRNKGNFPGRFSGRQFSNSRSEMNVSTLELGDSALYLCASSPIAGRVKTQYFGPGTRLLVL.

The rearrangement uses TRBV19 and TRBJ2-1, with TRBD1 as a possible D gene (5 bases). The ends were cut back, 5 bases at V and 6 bases at J, with 14 bases in the middle. From germline, CDR1 is LNHDA and CDR2 SQIVND (reference sequence). This CDR3 has 14 amino acids. The CDR3 spells CASSPTVFPNEQFF. CDR3 bases: TGTGCCAGTAGTCCGACAGTTTTTCCCAATGAGCAGTTCTTC.

V usage is TRBV2 and J usage is TRBJ1-4, with 8 bases identical to TRBD1. The CDR3 has 14 amino acids. The trim removed 11 bases at V and 3 bases at J, leaving 8 bases unmatched. The germline gives CDR1 SNHLY, CDR2 FYNNEI. This CDR3 is CAARTGTSNEKLFF. The CDR3 DNA reads as TGTGCCGCAAGGACAGGGACCTCTAATGAAAAACTGTTTTTT.

V is TRBV3-1 (or the pseudogene TRBV3-2) and J is TRBJ2-7; D call uncertain. Germline lookup yields CDR1 LGHDT and CDR2 YNNKEL (reference sequence). CDR3 size: 13 residues. V dropped 5 bases and J dropped 4 bases, with 12 bases sitting between them. As DNA, the CDR3 is TGTGCCAGCAGCGGCGACTCCAGATACGAGCAGTACTTC. It specifies CASSGDSRYEQYF.

CDR3 amino acids: CAWRPTGPAYSPLHF. As DNA, the CDR3 is TGTGCCTGGAGGCCCACAGGCCCGGCCTATTCACCCCTCCACTTT. The chain recombines TRBV30 with TRBJ1-6, with a tentative D call TRBD1 (5 bases). This CDR3 contains 15 residues. The germline CDR1 and CDR2 sequences are GTSNPN and SVGIG (reference sequence). Trimming left V 3 bases short and J 8 bases short, with 17 bases between.